Below, 28 T cell receptor beta chains from the same sample are listed, as sequenced in a study of early T cells in non-severe SARS-CoV-2 infection. TCRdb reanalysed the 5' RACE reads using MiXCR and keeps one entry per CDR3 protein. The table shows tens of thousands of distinct CDR3 sequences, with about 8.4% occurring only once. The sample consisted of whole blood. These receptors were taken from an adult who was a healthcare worker with PCR-confirmed SARS-CoV-2 infection or an uninfected control (not recorded which).

The chain recombines TRBV20-1 with TRBJ1-5, with D possibly matching TRBD1 (6 bases). There are 14 residues in the CDR3. CDR1 DFQATT and CDR2 SNEGSKA come from the germline V gene (reference sequence). The V end was cut by 4 bases, the J end by 2 bases, with 12 bases between. The CDR3 DNA sequence: TGCAGTGCTAAGCCGGGGGCGGGCAATCAGCCCCAGCATTTT. Amino acid sequence: CSAKPGAGNQPQHF.

The chain recombines TRBV28 with TRBJ1-1; D gene ambiguous. The CDR3 sequence is 11 residues long. Germline CDR1 reads MDHEN; CDR2 reads SYDVKM. Trimming removed 5 bases from V and 1 base from J, with 2 bases in between. The CDR3: CASSENTEAFF. The CDR3 DNA reads TGTGCCAGCAGTGAGAACACTGAAGCTTTCTTT.

This clonotype was detected only a few times. The rearrangement links TRBV28 to TRBJ2-1; possible D gene TRBD2, 6 bases. The CDR3 loop spans 11 amino acids. The V and J ends lost 10 bases and 10 bases respectively, with 14 bases between them. Germline CDR1 reads MDHEN; CDR2 reads SYDVKM. The CDR3 region is CATEGFGEQFF. The DNA for the CDR3 is TGTGCCACGGAGGGGTTCGGCGAGCAGTTCTTC.

This clonotype came up many times. The chain combines TRBV5-1 with TRBJ2-2, with D unresolved. V gave up 0 bases and J gave up 8 bases, with 8 bases separating them. Looked up from germline, CDR1 is SGHRS and CDR2 is YFSETQ. This CDR3 region has 13 residues. The CDR3 reads CASSLAGDGELFF. The DNA for the CDR3 is TGCGCCAGCAGCTTGGCCGGAGATGGGGAGCTGTTTTTT.

The chain joins TRBV29-1 to TRBJ1-1; TRBD1 is a possible D gene (5 bases). The CDR3 is 11 amino acids. Germline CDR1 is SQVTM and CDR2 is ANQGSEA. V dropped 4 bases and J dropped 8 bases, with 11 bases sitting between them. The CDR3 reads CSVAARGEAFF. The CDR3 coding sequence is TGCAGCGTTGCCGCACGGGGGGAAGCTTTCTTT.

This clonotype has ten or more counts. This sequence joins TRBV7-6 and TRBJ1-6, with 9 bases fitting TRBD1. J gave up 9 bases and V 8 bases, and 11 bases lay outside the gene matches. Germline V CDR1 and CDR2: SGHVS, FNYEAQ. The CDR3 length is 15 residues. The CDR3 protein is CASSESGQGVSPLHF. The CDR3 DNA sequence: TGTGCCAGCTCCGAATCGGGACAGGGTGTTTCACCCCTCCACTTT. The full variable domain, completed using reference TRBV7-6 and TRBJ1-6, is GAGVSQSPRYKVTKRGQDVALRCDPISGHVSLYWYRQALGQGPEFLTYFNYEAQQDKSGLPNDRFSAERPEGSISTLTIQRTEQRDSAMYRCASSESGQGVSPLHFGNGTRLTVT.

The rearrangement links TRBV12-3 or TRBV12-4 to TRBJ2-3, with TRBD2 matching over 9 bases. The J segment lost 5 bases and the V segment lost 4 bases, leaving 7 bases of the junction unmatched. The CDR3 loop spans 15 amino acids. CDR3 sequence reads: CASSSLAGVRDTQYF. In DNA, the CDR3 is TGTGCCAGCAGTTCATTAGCGGGAGTGAGAGATACGCAGTATTTT.

There are many counts of this clonotype. The chain combines TRBV5-1 with TRBJ2-5; D is perhaps TRBD2 (6 bases). Germline loops: CDR1 SGHRS, CDR2 YFSETQ. The CDR3 extends over 17 amino acids. Trimming pared 2 bases from V and 5 bases from J, leaving 22 bases between. The CDR3 sequence is CASSFTPALASGETQYF. CDR3 sequence (DNA): TGCGCCAGCAGCTTTACCCCGGCCCTAGCGAGCGGGGAGACCCAGTACTTC.

The table lists this clonotype with a few counts. CDR3 sequence (DNA): TGCGCCAGCAGCTTGGGAGGTGAAAATGAGCAGTTCTTC. Protein product: CASSLGGENEQFF. The gene calls are TRBV5-1 and TRBJ2-1; no definite D call. Trimming pared 0 bases from V and 7 bases from J, leaving 8 bases between. Germline lookup yields CDR1 SGHRS and CDR2 YFSETQ. CDR3 length: 13 amino acids.

The V gene is TRBV6-5, the J gene TRBJ2-3; 15 positions match TRBD2. The CDR3 covers 19 residues. From germline, CDR1 is MNHEY and CDR2 SVGAGI. V gave up 2 bases and J gave up 6 bases; unmatched junction bases: 12. The CDR3 region is CASSYTPIGLAGGTDTQYF. The CDR3 coding sequence is TGTGCCAGCAGTTACACGCCTATTGGACTAGCGGGGGGGACCGATACGCAGTATTTT.

Only a few counts were recorded for this clonotype. The gene calls are TRBV15 and TRBJ2-3; D not certain. The CDR3 loop spans 12 amino acids. Trimming took 4 bases from V and 2 from J, leaving 4 bases between them. Germline lookup yields CDR1 LNHNV and CDR2 YYDKDF (reference sequence). CDR3 amino acids: CATSKPTDTQYF. The CDR3 DNA follows: TGTGCCACCAGCAAACCCACAGATACGCAGTATTTT.

This clonotype was picked up many times. V and J are TRBV7-3 and TRBJ2-1; 16 bases map to TRBD2. Germline V gene data show CDR1 as SGHTA and CDR2 as FQGTGA. The length of the CDR3 is 16 residues. V gave up 4 bases and J gave up 10 bases; unmatched junction bases: 7. This CDR3 reads CASSSGTSGRASEQFF. The CDR3 nucleotides are TGTGCCAGCAGCTCGGGGACTAGCGGGAGGGCCAGCGAGCAGTTCTTC.

This clonotype was found many times. The V and J genes are TRBV7-3 and TRBJ2-3; TRBD2 is a possible D gene (6 bases). Trimming cost V 0 bases and J 1 base, with 11 bases left between them. The CDR3 runs 16 residues. CDR1 and CDR2 (germline): SGHTA, FQGTGA. The CDR3 sequence is CASSLTSAGRTDTQYF. CDR3 DNA: TGTGCCAGCAGCTTAACGTCGGCGGGGCGCACAGATACGCAGTATTTT.

This clonotype was observed a few times. The chain joins TRBV15 to TRBJ1-4, with 8 bases that match TRBD1. There are 15 residues in the CDR3. Per germline, CDR1 LNHNV and CDR2 YYDKDF (reference sequence). J was trimmed by 3 bases and V by 5 bases; bases with no gene match: 5. The CDR3 nucleotides are TGTGCCACCAGCGGGCAGGGGGCAGCTAATGAAAAACTGTTTTTT. It is translated as CATSGQGAANEKLFF.

This clonotype was seen many times. The genes are TRBV5-6 and TRBJ1-3; unclear D gene. This CDR3 spans 13 amino acids. Germline lookup yields CDR1 SGHDT and CDR2 YYEEEE. With 10 bases removed from V and 0 bases from J, the gap between germline ends came to 11 bases. As DNA, the CDR3 is TGTGCCGGCTACCGATTCTCTGGAAACACCATATATTTT. This codes for CAGYRFSGNTIYF.

J is TRBJ2-1 and V is TRBV5-1; maybe TRBD2 (6 bases). CDR1 SGHRS and CDR2 YFSETQ come from the germline V gene. V was cut by 4 bases and J by 2 bases, with 10 bases left in between. The CDR3 is made up of 14 amino acids. DNA of the CDR3: TGCGCCAGCAGCCCCGGGACTGCCTACAATGAGCAGTTCTTC. It translates to CASSPGTAYNEQFF.

This clonotype was recorded a few times. This chain joins TRBV27 and TRBJ2-7; 7 bases are shared with TRBD1. Trimming took 8 bases from V and 6 from J; bases not matched to a gene: 10. Germline values: CDR1 MNHEY, CDR2 SMNVEV (reference sequence). The CDR3 spans 13 residues. The CDR3, as DNA: TGTGCCAGCGGAGACAGGGACCCCAGCGAGCAGTACTTC. Protein: CASGDRDPSEQYF.

V gene TRBV5-5 combines with J gene TRBJ1-4; D is undetermined. This CDR3 region has 14 residues. Germline assignment: CDR1 SGHKS and CDR2 YYEKEE (reference sequence). Between the trimmed V and J ends, which lost 3 bases and 4 bases, there was a span of 10 bases. The CDR3 here is CASSYDGYNEKLFF. CDR3 bases: TGTGCCAGCAGCTATGACGGCTATAATGAAAAACTGTTTTTT. The variable domain in full, completed from reference TRBV5-5 and TRBJ1-4, reads DAGVTQSPTHLIKTRGQQVTLRCSPISGHKSVSWYQQVLGQGPQFIFQYYEKEERGRGNFPDRFSARQFPNYSSELNVNALLLGDSALYLCASSYDGYNEKLFFGSGTQLSVL.

This clonotype was seen only a few times. V gene TRBV18 combines with J gene TRBJ2-7; D may be TRBD1 (5 bases). With 0 bases removed from V and 0 bases from J, the gap between germline ends came to 12 bases. Germline V gene data show CDR1 as KGHSH and CDR2 as LQKENI. There are 16 residues in the CDR3. The CDR3 bases are TGTGCCAGCTCACCACCGGGCAGGGCGACCTCCTACGAGCAGTACTTC. Its protein product is CASSPPGRATSYEQYF.

This clonotype showed up just a few times. The chain recombines TRBV12-3 or TRBV12-4 with TRBJ2-3; possibly TRBD2 for D (6 bases). This CDR3 region has 13 residues. V was shortened by 3 bases and J by 4 bases, with 8 bases between the two germline ends. The CDR3 sequence is CASSLLAADTQYF. The CDR3 nucleotides are TGTGCCAGCAGTTTGTTAGCGGCAGATACGCAGTATTTT.

Ten or more counts support this clonotype. The rearrangement uses TRBV20-1 and TRBJ2-6; D uncertain. The germline V gene encodes CDR1 DFQATT and CDR2 SNEGSKA (reference sequence). Trimming left V 6 bases short and J 1 base short, with 10 bases between. This CDR3 contains 14 residues. The CDR3 loop reads CSAKTLSGANVLTF. The CDR3 DNA sequence: TGCAGTGCCAAGACGCTATCTGGGGCCAACGTCCTGACTTTC.

This clonotype came up many times. The rearrangement joins TRBV20-1 to TRBJ2-5; 9 bases are shared with TRBD1. This CDR3 is built from 18 residues. The germline V gene has CDR1 DFQATT and CDR2 SNEGSKA (reference sequence). Unmatched junction bases numbered 13, after V lost 1 base and J lost 1 base. Written as DNA, the CDR3 is TGCAGTGCTAGAGTTACCGGATCTCCGACAGGGGGCCAAGAGACCCAGTACTTC. Translating gives CSARVTGSPTGGQETQYF.

This clonotype was seen repeatedly, ten times or more. The genes are TRBV11-1 and TRBJ2-2, with D perhaps matching TRBD1 (5 bases). The germline V gene has CDR1 SGHAT and CDR2 FQDESV (reference sequence). The CDR3 has 14 amino acids. Trimming left V 5 bases short and J 2 bases short, with 9 bases between. The CDR3 loop is CASSPGHNTGELFF. The CDR3, as DNA: TGTGCCAGCAGCCCAGGACACAACACCGGGGAGCTGTTTTTT.

The V and J genes are TRBV5-4 and TRBJ2-3; D uncertain. V was cut by 1 base and J by 1 base, with 4 bases left in between. CDR1 SGHNT and CDR2 YYREEE come from the germline V gene (reference sequence). This CDR3 has 13 residues. The CDR3 sequence is CASSLRGTDTQYF. The CDR3 DNA follows: TGTGCCAGCAGCTTGCGAGGCACAGATACGCAGTATTTT. The full variable domain, in which reference TRBV5-4 and TRBJ2-3 provide the parts outside the CDR3, is ETGVTQSPTHLIKTRGQQVTLRCSSQSGHNTVSWYQQALGQGPQFIFQYYREEENGRGNFPPRFSGLQFPNYSSELNVNALELDDSALYLCASSLRGTDTQYFGPGTRLTVL.

This clonotype has at least ten counts. V usage is TRBV30 and J usage is TRBJ2-7; TRBD2 matches at 8 bases. V gave up 1 base and J gave up 2 bases; unmatched junction bases: 4. Germline V CDR1 and CDR2: GTSNPN, SVGIG (reference sequence). The CDR3 is 14 amino acids. The CDR3 DNA reads TGTGCCTGGAGTGGACAAGCGGGGGCCTACGAGCAGTACTTC. Amino acids: CAWSGQAGAYEQYF.

The V and J genes are TRBV7-3 and TRBJ2-3; no clear D gene. Germline loops: CDR1 SGHTA, CDR2 FQGTGA. The V end lost 4 bases, the J end lost 5 bases, and 10 bases lay between the germline ends. CDR3 size: 13 residues. The CDR3 sequence is CASSSIPGDTQYF. CDR3 nucleotides: TGTGCCAGCAGCTCAATCCCGGGAGATACGCAGTATTTT.

A note on this clonotype: A read error is possible here, since a much larger clone lies one base away. This chain joins TRBV6-2 or TRBV6-3 and TRBJ2-7; D call uncertain. Germline CDR1 MNHEY, CDR2 SVGEGT. The CDR3 contains 14 residues. In DNA, the CDR3 is TGTGCCGGCAGTTACCCGACTCGGTCGCCAGAGCAGTACTTC. Translating it yields CAGSYPTRSPEQYF.

The chain carries TRBV6-5 and TRBJ2-7, with 8 nucleotides matching TRBD1. J lost 5 bases, V lost 6 bases, and 12 bases had no gene match. Germline assignment: CDR1 MNHEY and CDR2 SVGAGI. The length of the CDR3 is 15 residues. CDR3 in DNA: TGTGCCAGCAGGGTACGGACAGGGCCAAGTGACGAGCAGTACTTC. This codes for CASRVRTGPSDEQYF.